This entry features one T cell receptor (beta chain) sequence. The antigen remains unidentified. Gene names are mouse gene names. With the read ending 1 residue before the CDR3 end, the germline J gene is used to fill in that end. The sample is drawn from a study of tissue T cells after allogeneic stem cell transplantation. General study points: Sampling depth was limited, and the cohort was small and clinically varied.

The assay was immunoSEQ multiplex PCR, and TCRdb's table has in-frame clones only and misses some. The sample includes 5,500 to 8,000 clones, less than 55% of them seen just once. CDR1 KGHPV and CDR2 FQNQEV come from the germline V gene (reference sequence). With V trimmed by 7 bases and J by 3 bases, 1 base remained unmatched. This CDR3 contains 14 residues. Time point described: mouse harvest day 7 after allogeneic transplant. Tail vein injection delivered 10^7 T-cell-depleted bone marrow cells and 10^6 splenic CD5+ T cells. B6 (H2b) cells into BALB/c (H2d) mice; tissues taken at day 7 or 14. What was sequenced was lymph node tissue. V usage is TRBV26 and J usage is TRBJ1-6; 9 nucleotides line up with TRBD1. TRBJ1-6 belongs to the ORF category, with a function that is uncertain. This sequence was found in a female BALB/c mouse given C57BL/6 T cells with graft-versus-host disease after an allogeneic hematopoietic cell transplant. Partial CDR3 DNA: TGTGCCAGCACGACAGGGGGCTATAATTCGCCCCTCTAC. Translated, it gives CASTTGGYNSPLY. The whole CDR3 reads CASTTGGYNSPLYF.